This TCR beta chain originates from a study of blood T cell repertoires in COVID-19. Study summary: The samples span acute and convalescent COVID-19 from the United States, Italy and Spain. Sample material is recorded as cDNA or gDNA derived from T cells, B-cell-depleted T cells, or PBMCs.

Original processing methods: The assay estimated nucleated cells by amplifying reference gene primers. Assay: immunoSEQ multiplex PCR; the TCRdb copy retains only in-frame clones and omits some. V, J and clone size reflect that table, while D and trimming were determined from the DNA. The repertoire has just over 150,000 clones, 80% of them found once; the top ten carry 0.5% to 0.65%. The CDR3 is made up of 15 amino acids. Germline V CDR1 and CDR2: LNHDA, SQIVND (reference sequence). The J segment lost 3 bases and the V segment lost 5 bases, leaving 6 bases of the junction unmatched. The specimen sequenced was peripheral blood. The sequence came from a man in his 60s with acute or convalescent COVID-19. V usage is TRBV19 and J usage is TRBJ1-3; 8 nucleotides align to TRBD1. In nucleotides, the CDR3 is TGTGCCAGTAGTCTGCAGGGGGCTGTTGGAAACACCATATATTTT. This encodes CASSLQGAVGNTIYF. The variable domain in full, completed from reference TRBV19 and TRBJ1-3, reads DGGITQSPKYLFRKEGQNVTLSCEQNLNHDAMYWYRQDPGQGLRLIYYSQIVNDFQKGDIAEGYSVSREKKESFPLTVTSAQKNPTAFYLCASSLQGAVGNTIYFGEGSWLTVV.